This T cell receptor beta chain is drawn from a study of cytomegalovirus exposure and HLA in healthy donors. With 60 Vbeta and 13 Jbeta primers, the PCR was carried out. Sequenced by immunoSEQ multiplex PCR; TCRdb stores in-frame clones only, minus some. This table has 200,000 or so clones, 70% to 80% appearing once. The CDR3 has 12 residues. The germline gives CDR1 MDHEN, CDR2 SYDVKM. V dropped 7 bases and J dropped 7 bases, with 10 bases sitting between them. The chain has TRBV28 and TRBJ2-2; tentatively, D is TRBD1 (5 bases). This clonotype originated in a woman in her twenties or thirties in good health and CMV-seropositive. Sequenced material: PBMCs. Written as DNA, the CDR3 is TGTGCCAGCACTAAGGGGTTCGGGGAGCTGTTTTTT. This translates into CASTKGFGELFF. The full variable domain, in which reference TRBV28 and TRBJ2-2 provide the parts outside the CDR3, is DVKVTQSSRYLVKRTGEKVFLECVQDMDHENMFWYRQDPGLGLRLIYFSYDVKMKEKGDIPEGYSVSREKKERFSLILESASTNQTSMYLCASTKGFGELFFGEGSRLTVL.